This TCR beta chain derives from a study of glioma-infiltrating T cells. Study-level results: Only very few CDR3 sequences appeared in both tissue and blood. Gliomas, especially low-grade, showed above-expected tissue-blood divergence; non-neoplastic patients showed below.

About this clonotype: What it recognizes is unknown.

Using RNA template, CDR3s of TCR alpha and beta were amplified with iRepertoire arm-PCR. For one-step reverse transcription and amplification, about 90-450 ng of tissue mRNA or PBMC total RNA was used. Via MiXCR, TCRdb re-called the multiplex PCR reads, giving one row per CDR3 protein. The repertoire holds 93,000 or so distinct CDR3 sequences, under 30% seen once, with around 40% in the top ten. The TCR sequence derives from a human donor with low-grade glioma or glioblastoma, undergoing nonglioma brain surgery, or in good health (not recorded which). Specimen: glioma tissue, nonneoplastic brain tissue, or PBMCs (not recorded which).

This CDR3 is CASSPTSGAGEQYF. The DNA for the CDR3 is TGTGCCAGCAGCCCGACAAGCGGAGCAGGGGAGCAGTACTTC. V is TRBV9 and J is TRBJ2-7; possibly TRBD1 or TRBD2 for D (5 bases each). Germline CDR1 and CDR2: SGDLS and YYNGEE. The CDR3 consists of 14 residues. The ends were cut back, 4 bases at V and 7 bases at J, with 18 bases in the middle.